Shown below are 9 T cell receptor beta chains from a single sample sequenced in a study of sequential checkpoint blockade in melanoma. As to treatment: randomized to nivolumab then ipilimumab (arm A) or the reverse (arm B). Sequenced by immunoSEQ multiplex PCR; TCRdb stores in-frame clones only, minus some. The repertoire holds over 8,500 clones, approximately 81% seen once, with around 11% in the top ten. Source: CD8+ T cells sorted from blood (inferred from file names), taken from a patient given nivolumab and ipilimumab in sequence. The source is a human donor with melanoma.

This clone was counted a few times. The chain combines TRBV19 with TRBJ1-2; D unclear. CDR3 length: 10 residues. V lost 9 bases to trimming and J lost 8 bases, with 10 bases between them. Looked up from germline, CDR1 is LNHDA and CDR2 is SQIVND (reference sequence). The CDR3 region is CASRGLGYTF. CDR3 sequence (DNA): TGTGCCAGCCGAGGGTTAGGCTACACCTTC.

The chain combines TRBV6-1 with TRBJ1-4, with D possibly TRBD1 on 6 matching bases. The length of the CDR3 is 14 residues. CDR1 is MNHNS and CDR2 is SASEGT in the germline V gene. V was cut by 4 bases and J by 4 bases, with 10 bases left in between. The chain's CDR3 is CASSGGHYNEKLFF. The CDR3 DNA is TGTGCCAGCAGTGGGGGACATTATAATGAAAAACTGTTTTTT.

The chain combines TRBV6-5 with TRBJ2-3; 14 bases match TRBD2. Trimming at V came to 8 bases and at J to 5 bases, leaving 6 bases not matched to a gene. Per germline, CDR1 MNHEY and CDR2 SVGAGI. There are 15 residues in the CDR3. CDR3 amino acids: CASGTGLAGVDTQYF. CDR3 nucleotides: TGTGCCAGCGGGACGGGACTAGCGGGGGTAGATACGCAGTATTTT.

The chain has TRBV30 and TRBJ2-7; D may be TRBD2 (6 bases). Germline CDR1 reads GTSNPN; CDR2 reads SVGIG (reference sequence). The CDR3 runs to 13 residues. Trimming took off 3 bases at V and 3 bases at J, with 12 bases between the two ends. CDR3 residues: CAWSGGTFYEQYF. DNA for the CDR3: TGTGCCTGGAGCGGAGGGACTTTCTACGAGCAGTACTTC. The entire variable domain, with the rest obtained from reference TRBV30 and TRBJ2-7, is as follows: SQTIHQWPATLVQPVGSPLSLECTVEGTSNPNLYWYRQAAGRGLQLLFYSVGIGQISSEVPQNLSASRPQDRQFILSSKKLLLSDSGFYLCAWSGGTFYEQYFGPGTRLTVT.

The rearrangement links TRBV7-2 to TRBJ1-1; 10 positions agree with TRBD1. J was trimmed by 4 bases and V by 4 bases; bases with no gene match: 15. The V gene's germline CDR1 is SGHTA and CDR2 FQGNSA. CDR3 length: 18 amino acids. CDR3 bases: TGTGCCAGCAGCTCCCAACTACCGGGACAGGGGTGGAGCACTGAAGCTTTCTTT. Protein sequence: CASSSQLPGQGWSTEAFF.

The V gene is TRBV7-9, the J gene TRBJ2-7, with 11 bases that match TRBD2. Germline loops: CDR1 SEHNR, CDR2 FQNEAQ (reference sequence). The V gene end was trimmed by 2 bases and the J gene end by 2 bases; junction bases not matched to a gene: 2. This CDR3 contains 15 residues. The CDR3 nucleotides are TGTGCCAGCAGCTTACCTAGCGGGGGGCCCTACGAGCAGTACTTC. Amino acid sequence: CASSLPSGGPYEQYF.

In this sample, this clone turned up a few times. The chain carries TRBV6-1 and TRBJ2-7; no clear D. The germline V and J ends were trimmed by 0 bases and 2 bases, with 5 bases remaining between them. In germline, CDR1 is MNHNS, CDR2 SASEGT. This CDR3 contains 13 residues. The CDR3 sequence: CASSEAVAYEQYF. CDR3 coding DNA: TGTGCCAGCAGTGAAGCAGTAGCCTACGAGCAGTACTTC.

The chain recombines TRBV7-8 with TRBJ2-7; 7 bases match TRBD1. Trimming at V came to 1 base and at J to 3 bases, leaving 6 bases not matched to a gene. The CDR3 is 15 amino acids. Germline V gene data show CDR1 as SGHVS and CDR2 as FQNEAQ. As DNA, the CDR3 is TGTGCCAGCAGCTTAGTCGAGGGGGCATACTACGAGCAGTACTTC. It translates to CASSLVEGAYYEQYF. The variable domain in full, with the rest retrieved from reference TRBV7-8 and TRBJ2-7, is GAGVSQSPRYKVAKRGQDVALRCDPISGHVSLFWYQQALGQGPEFLTYFQNEAQLDKSGLPSDRFFAERPEGSVSTLKIQRTQQEDSAVYLCASSLVEGAYYEQYFGPGTRLTVT.

Here the CDR3 reads CASSVAQGPRELFF. CDR3 DNA: TGTGCCAGCAGCGTAGCACAGGGCCCCCGGGAGCTGTTTTTT. The chain couples TRBV9 to TRBJ2-2, with D possibly matching TRBD1 (6 bases). The CDR3 sequence is 14 residues long. Germline V gene lookup returns CDR1 SGDLS and CDR2 YYNGEE. Trimming cost V 0 bases and J 9 bases, with 12 bases left between them. The full variable domain, rest sourced from reference TRBV9 and TRBJ2-2, is DSGVTQTPKHLITATGQRVTLRCSPRSGDLSVYWYQQSLDQGLQFLIQYYNGEERAKGNILERFSAQQFPDLHSELNLSSLELGDSALYFCASSVAQGPRELFFGEGSRLTVL.